This passage covers 31 T cell receptor beta chains from one sample sequenced in a study of T cells in Graves' hyperthyroidism and ophthalmopathy. Amplification targeted TCR beta CDR3 regions from RNA transcripts. HTBI primers were the set used in a first-round RT-PCR of the TCR CDR3. In TCRdb, the multiplex PCR reads were re-called with MiXCR into one record per CDR3 protein. Among about 640,000 distinct CDR3 sequences listed, roughly 15% were seen once. The sequencing input was blood. These receptors were obtained from a woman aged 45-65 years with Graves' ophthalmopathy.

This clonotype was detected ten times or more. The chain combines TRBV7-9 with TRBJ2-1; D remains ambiguous. V was shortened by 4 bases and J by 6 bases, with 10 bases between the two germline ends. The CDR3 is made up of 13 amino acids. In germline, CDR1 is SEHNR, CDR2 FQNEAQ (reference sequence). The CDR3 region is CASSYGPSNEQFF. CDR3 coding DNA: TGTGCCAGCAGCTACGGGCCCAGCAATGAGCAGTTCTTC.

A note on this clonotype: One end of the junction varies from germline; a read error may be responsible. This chain links TRBV7-7 with TRBJ2-5, with 7 bases that match TRBD2. The CDR3 loop spans 13 amino acids. Germline V CDR1 and CDR2: SSHAT, FNYEAQ (reference sequence). CDR3 protein: CASSFGGSETQYF. The CDR3 nucleotides are TGTGCTAGCAGCTTTGGCGGGAGTGAGACCCAGTACTTC.

Concerning this clonotype: A clone one base away is much larger, so this may be a read error. The V gene is TRBV2, the J gene TRBJ2-1; TRBD1 aligns across 10 bases. The CDR3 is 17 amino acids. In germline, CDR1 is SNHLY, CDR2 FYNNEI. V lost 4 bases to trimming and J lost 0 bases; unmatched junction nucleotides: 6. The CDR3 region is CASSGWDRGHSYNEQFF. The CDR3 coding sequence is TGTGCCAGCAGTGGATGGGACAGGGGTCACTCCTACAATGAGCAGTTCTTC.

The CDR3, as DNA: TGTGCCGGAGGGGCAGGCTCTAACTATGGCTACACCTTC. Translated: CAGGAGSNYGYTF. This chain connects TRBV30 to TRBJ1-2; tentative D call: TRBD1 (5 bases). The germline CDR1 and CDR2 sequences are GTSNPN and SVGIG (reference sequence). The V end was cut by 8 bases, the J end by 0 bases, with 13 bases between. The CDR3 is 13 residues long.

In this sample, this clonotype turned up many times. The V gene is TRBV20-1, the J gene TRBJ1-2, with D perhaps matching TRBD1 (5 bases). Germline lookup yields CDR1 DFQATT and CDR2 SNEGSKA (reference sequence). Trimming took off 3 bases at V and 4 bases at J, with 15 bases between the two ends. This CDR3 contains 14 residues. The CDR3 nucleotides are TGCAGTGCTAGCCTGGGGACTTTTGGCTATGGCTACACCTTC. Amino acids: CSASLGTFGYGYTF.

V is TRBV6-9 and J is TRBJ2-1, with 11 nucleotides matching TRBD2. CDR3 length: 17 residues. Unmatched junction bases numbered 5, after V lost 1 base and J lost 3 bases. Germline CDR1 and CDR2: MNHGY and SVAAGI. The CDR3 DNA reads TGTGCCAGCAGTTATTTGGGACTAGCGGAGAACTACAATGAGCAGTTCTTC. Translation: CASSYLGLAENYNEQFF.

This clonotype was detected many times. The rearrangement links TRBV16 to TRBJ1-2; 10 bases are a match to TRBD1. Germline V gene sequence: CDR1 KGHSY, CDR2 FQNENV. The CDR3 loop spans 16 amino acids. V lost 4 bases to trimming and J lost 5 bases; unmatched junction nucleotides: 10. The CDR3 reads CASSRAGTGVLYGYTF. In DNA form, the CDR3 reads TGTGCCAGCAGCCGCGCCGGGACAGGGGTACTGTATGGCTACACCTTC.

The sample holds many counts of this clonotype. The gene calls are TRBV2 and TRBJ2-2, with no clear D. V was pared by 1 base and J by 5 bases, with 5 bases between. Germline CDR1 SNHLY, CDR2 FYNNEI. The CDR3 runs 13 residues. The chain's CDR3 is CASSEVNTGELFF. The CDR3, as DNA: TGTGCCAGCAGTGAAGTTAATACCGGGGAGCTGTTTTTT.

This clonotype has ten or more counts. This chain joins TRBV18 and TRBJ2-7; D is perhaps TRBD2 (6 bases). V was clipped by 3 bases and J by 0 bases, with 15 bases between them. The CDR3 is made up of 16 amino acids. From germline, CDR1 is KGHSH and CDR2 LQKENI. The CDR3 protein is CASSPEGRQISYEQYF. For the CDR3, the DNA is TGTGCCAGCTCACCGGAGGGACGACAGATCTCCTACGAGCAGTACTTC.

The gene calls are TRBV24-1 and TRBJ2-2, with TRBD1 matching 7 bases. Germline V lookup: CDR1 KGHDR, CDR2 SFDVKD. The CDR3 consists of 13 residues. Trimming took 11 bases from V and 0 from J; bases not matched to a gene: 2. For the CDR3, the DNA is TGTGCCATAGGGACAGCGAACACCGGGGAGCTGTTTTTT. Its protein is CAIGTANTGELFF.

This clonotype was found many times. The chain carries TRBV7-3 and TRBJ2-7; no firm D call. There are 14 residues in the CDR3. V lost 9 bases, J lost 0 bases, and 15 bases lay in between. The germline V gene has CDR1 SGHTA and CDR2 FQGTGA. The CDR3 spells CASPGSWSSYEQYF. The CDR3 bases are TGTGCCAGTCCAGGCAGTTGGAGCTCCTACGAGCAGTACTTC.

This clonotype was seen many times. The chain links TRBV28 to TRBJ1-2; D remains ambiguous. Germline values: CDR1 MDHEN, CDR2 SYDVKM. The CDR3 has 12 amino acids. Trimming stripped 7 bases from V and 5 bases from J, with 11 bases between. The CDR3 protein is CASTYGQYGYTF. The CDR3 DNA is TGTGCCAGCACCTACGGGCAGTATGGCTACACCTTC.

J is TRBJ1-1 and V is TRBV6-6; 8 bases align to TRBD1. Germline V gives CDR1 MNHNY, CDR2 SVGAGI (reference sequence). The CDR3 is 16 residues long. V lost 2 bases and J lost 2; bases outside the gene matches: 7. The CDR3: CASSYTRGTGNTEAFF. Here the CDR3 DNA reads TGTGCCAGCAGTTACACGCGGGGGACAGGTAACACTGAAGCTTTCTTT.

With regard to this clonotype: It may be a read error: a sequence one base away is much more abundant. The chain employs TRBV6-9 and TRBJ1-5; D unclear. The CDR3 is 15 residues long. Germline CDR1 reads MNHGY; CDR2 reads SVAAGI. The CDR3 DNA is TGTGCCAGCAGTTACCCCCGGCAGGAGAATCAGCCCCAGCGTTTT. Encoded protein: CASSYPRQENQPQRF.

This clonotype was seen ten or more times. The chain has TRBV6-2 or TRBV6-3 and TRBJ2-1; 12 bases fit TRBD2. V shed 8 bases and J 2 bases; nucleotides not matched to a gene: 4. Germline V gene data show CDR1 as MNHEY and CDR2 as SVGEGT. The CDR3 is 15 residues long. The CDR3: CASGASGRAYNEQFF. The CDR3 region has the DNA TGTGCCAGCGGGGCTAGCGGGAGGGCCTACAATGAGCAGTTCTTC.

This clonotype has more than one count but fewer than ten. The chain recombines TRBV7-9 with TRBJ1-2; perhaps TRBD1 as D (5 bases). The V and J ends lost 1 base and 3 bases respectively, with 9 bases between them. CDR3 length equals 14 residues. The germline V gene has CDR1 SEHNR and CDR2 FQNEAQ (reference sequence). The CDR3 reads CASSLVGRDYGYTF. In DNA, the CDR3 is TGTGCCAGCAGCTTAGTGGGGCGGGACTATGGCTACACCTTC.

This clonotype was picked up many times. This rearrangement joins TRBV5-5 to TRBJ1-2, with a weak D call TRBD1 (6 bases). The V and J ends lost 1 base and 5 bases respectively, with 24 bases between them. The CDR3 is made up of 18 amino acids. Germline CDR1 is SGHKS and CDR2 is YYEKEE (reference sequence). The CDR3 reads CASSLYRAPTNGDYGYTF. In nucleotides, the CDR3 is TGTGCCAGCAGCTTGTACAGGGCACCCACCAACGGAGATTATGGCTACACCTTC.

This clonotype has at least ten counts. This chain uses TRBV27 with TRBJ2-7; maybe TRBD2 (6 bases). CDR1 is MNHEY and CDR2 is SMNVEV in the germline V gene (reference sequence). CDR3 size: 16 residues. V lost 4 bases and J lost 6, with 22 bases in between. The CDR3, as DNA: TGTGCCAGCAGTTGGGGACCGGGACTCGGGCTAGGCGAGCAGTACTTC. This sequence encodes CASSWGPGLGLGEQYF.

This clonotype came up a few times. This chain connects TRBV12-3 or TRBV12-4 to TRBJ2-4, with D perhaps matching TRBD1 (6 bases). Trimming pared 2 bases from V and 5 bases from J, leaving 10 bases between. The CDR3 has 14 residues. The CDR3 DNA reads as TGTGCCAGCAGTTTAAGGAACAGGGAAAACATTCAGTACTTC. Translating gives CASSLRNRENIQYF.

Notes on this clonotype: Just one base apart from a much larger clone, this may be a read error. The gene calls are TRBV20-1 and TRBJ2-1, with 7 bases fitting TRBD1. Germline CDR1 and CDR2: DFQATT and SNEGSKA (reference sequence). V lost 0 bases, J lost 5 bases, and 7 bases stayed unmatched. The CDR3 is 15 residues long. The chain's CDR3 is CSARDFGTDHNEQFF. CDR3 DNA: TGCAGTGCTAGAGATTTCGGGACAGACCACAATGAGCAGTTCTTC.

J is TRBJ2-3 and V is TRBV4-3; no clear D gene. The V end lost 0 bases, the J end lost 4 bases, and 11 bases lay between the germline ends. Germline-derived CDR1 and CDR2 are LGHNA and YSLEER. The length of the CDR3 is 15 residues. This CDR3 reads CASSQDNSRPDTQYF. CDR3 bases: TGCGCCAGCAGCCAAGATAACTCGCGCCCAGATACGCAGTATTTT.

This clonotype was found many times. The chain combines TRBV6-2 or TRBV6-3 with TRBJ2-5; the D call may be TRBD1 or TRBD2 (5 bases each). V was clipped by 6 bases and J by 3 bases, with 23 bases between them. This CDR3 has 17 amino acids. Germline CDR1 MNHEY, CDR2 SVGEGT. The chain's CDR3 is CASRTIGTPLTKETQYF. The CDR3 region has the DNA TGTGCCAGCAGAACGATAGGGACGCCACTTACCAAAGAGACCCAGTACTTC.

The chain has TRBV14 and TRBJ2-7; TRBD1 matches 9 bases. CDR1 is SGHDN and CDR2 is FVKESK in the germline V gene. This CDR3 region has 16 residues. Unmatched junction bases numbered 12, after V lost 4 bases and J lost 5 bases. The CDR3 region has the DNA TGTGCCAGCAGCCTCGGCCCGGGACAGGGTCCCCACGAGCAGTACTTC. Amino acids: CASSLGPGQGPHEQYF.

V is TRBV6-9 and J is TRBJ2-7; TRBD1 matches 7 bases. Trimming cost V 3 bases and J 4 bases; bases outside gene matches: 12. The CDR3 totals 16 residues. The germline CDR1 and CDR2 sequences are MNHGY and SVAAGI. This CDR3 reads CASSYGATGVRYEQYF. CDR3 DNA: TGTGCCAGCAGTTACGGGGCCACAGGGGTGAGATACGAGCAGTACTTC.

This clonotype was found many times. The rearrangement joins TRBV24-1 to TRBJ2-1, with 10 nucleotides matching TRBD2. This CDR3 spans 16 amino acids. Germline loops: CDR1 KGHDR, CDR2 SFDVKD. V dropped 3 bases and J dropped 8; count of bases not matched to a gene: 9. DNA for the CDR3: TGTGCCACCAGTGATCCTGAAGCGGGAGGGCCCCATGAGCAGTTCTTC. Its translation: CATSDPEAGGPHEQFF.

This clonotype was recorded at least ten times. V and J are TRBV28 and TRBJ1-2; D ambiguous. Germline CDR1 and CDR2: MDHEN and SYDVKM. This CDR3 is 11 amino acids long. The V end lost 3 bases, the J end lost 8 bases, and 7 bases lay between the germline ends. The CDR3 nucleotides are TGTGCCAGCAGTTTGCATGGAGGCTACACCTTC. This sequence encodes CASSLHGGYTF.

This clonotype occurred a few times. V gene TRBV18 combines with J gene TRBJ2-1; the match to TRBD2 covers 13 bases. The CDR3 has 14 residues. Trimming at V came to 3 bases and at J to 12 bases, leaving 5 bases not matched to a gene. Germline CDR1 reads KGHSH; CDR2 reads LQKENI. Here the CDR3 DNA reads TGTGCCAGCTCACCTGGACTAGCGGGAGTAGGGCAGTTCTTC. Residues: CASSPGLAGVGQFF.

This clonotype has a count of ten or more. This chain connects TRBV7-2 to TRBJ1-2; TRBD1 aligns across 7 bases. The germline gives CDR1 SGHTA, CDR2 FQGNSA. With 5 bases clipped from V and 8 bases from J, the junction kept 8 bases outside the gene matches. The CDR3 runs to 13 residues. Here the CDR3 DNA reads TGTGCCAGCAGCCGTGATCCGGGACAGGGCTACACCTTC. Amino acid sequence: CASSRDPGQGYTF.

This chain uses TRBV6-4 with TRBJ2-1, with 10 bases lining up with TRBD2. The CDR3 sequence is 18 residues long. In germline, CDR1 is MRHNA, CDR2 SNTAGT. Losses at the gene ends were 5 bases for V and 0 bases for J; bases not matched to a gene: 10. The CDR3 region has the DNA TGTGCCAGCAGTATGGGCCTAGCGGGAGTGAGCTCCTACAATGAGCAGTTCTTC. Translated, it gives CASSMGLAGVSSYNEQFF.

This clonotype has at least ten counts. This chain links TRBV20-1 with TRBJ2-1; TRBD2 matches 12 bases. After removal of 5 bases from V and 4 bases from J, the junction contained 6 bases not matched to a gene. This CDR3 region has 15 residues. Germline V gene lookup returns CDR1 DFQATT and CDR2 SNEGSKA (reference sequence). The chain's CDR3 is CSAAGGLAGYNEQFF. The CDR3, as DNA: TGCAGTGCTGCAGGCGGACTAGCGGGATACAATGAGCAGTTCTTC.

This clonotype was picked up many times. The chain carries TRBV7-2 and TRBJ2-1, with 13 nucleotides matching TRBD2. Trimming at V came to 4 bases and at J to 8 bases, leaving 2 bases not matched to a gene. Germline assignment: CDR1 SGHTA and CDR2 FQGNSA. This CDR3 contains 14 residues. In DNA, the CDR3 is TGTGCCAGCAGCTGGACTAGCGGGAGTTATGAGCAGTTCTTC. Protein: CASSWTSGSYEQFF.